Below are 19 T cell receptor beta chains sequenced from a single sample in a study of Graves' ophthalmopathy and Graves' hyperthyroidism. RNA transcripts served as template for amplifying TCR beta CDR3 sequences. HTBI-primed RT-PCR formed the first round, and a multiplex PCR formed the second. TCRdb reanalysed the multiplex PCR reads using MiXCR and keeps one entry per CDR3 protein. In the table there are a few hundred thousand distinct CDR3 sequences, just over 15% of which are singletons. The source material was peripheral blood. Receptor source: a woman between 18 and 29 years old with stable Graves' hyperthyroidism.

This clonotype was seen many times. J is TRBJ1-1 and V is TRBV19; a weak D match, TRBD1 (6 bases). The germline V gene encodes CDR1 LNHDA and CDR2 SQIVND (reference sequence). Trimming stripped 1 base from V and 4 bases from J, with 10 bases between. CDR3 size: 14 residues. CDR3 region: CASSIGGGITEAFF. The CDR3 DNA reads TGTGCCAGTAGTATAGGAGGGGGAATCACTGAAGCTTTCTTT.

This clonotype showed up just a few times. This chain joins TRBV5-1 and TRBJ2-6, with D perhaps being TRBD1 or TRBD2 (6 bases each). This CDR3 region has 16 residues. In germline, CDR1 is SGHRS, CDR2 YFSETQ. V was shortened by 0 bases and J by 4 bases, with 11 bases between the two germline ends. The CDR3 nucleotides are TGCGCCAGCAGCTTGGTAGGGGGGACCGGGGCCAACGTCCTGACTTTC. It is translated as CASSLVGGTGANVLTF.

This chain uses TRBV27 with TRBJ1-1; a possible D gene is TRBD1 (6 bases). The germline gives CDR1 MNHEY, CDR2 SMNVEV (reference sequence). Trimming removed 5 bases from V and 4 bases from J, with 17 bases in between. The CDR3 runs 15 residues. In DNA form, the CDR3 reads TGTGCCAGCAGTGCGATCACAGGGTATCCCACTGAAGCTTTCTTT. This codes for CASSAITGYPTEAFF.

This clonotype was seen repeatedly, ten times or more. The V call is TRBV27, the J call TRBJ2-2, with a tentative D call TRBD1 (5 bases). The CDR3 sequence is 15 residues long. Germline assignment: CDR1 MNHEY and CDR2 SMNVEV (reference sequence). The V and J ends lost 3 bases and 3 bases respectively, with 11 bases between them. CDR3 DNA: TGTGCCAGCAGTTTCGCGGCAGGGCACACCGGGGAGCTGTTTTTT. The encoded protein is CASSFAAGHTGELFF.

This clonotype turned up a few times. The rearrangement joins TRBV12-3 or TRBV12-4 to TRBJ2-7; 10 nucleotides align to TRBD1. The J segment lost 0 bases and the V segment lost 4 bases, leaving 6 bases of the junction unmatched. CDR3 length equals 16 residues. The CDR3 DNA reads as TGTGCCAGCAGTTACGGGACAGGGGCTAGCTCCTACGAGCAGTACTTC. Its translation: CASSYGTGASSYEQYF.

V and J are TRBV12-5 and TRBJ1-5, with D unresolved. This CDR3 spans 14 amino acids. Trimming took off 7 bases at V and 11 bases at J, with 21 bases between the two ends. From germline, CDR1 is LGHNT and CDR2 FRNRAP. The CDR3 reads CASVRGDIVKAQHF. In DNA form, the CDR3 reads TGTGCTAGTGTCCGGGGAGACATCGTCAAGGCCCAGCATTTT.

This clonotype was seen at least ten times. The CDR3 DNA follows: TGTGCCAGCGCCCTCGCGGGACCCGGGAATTCACCCCTCCACTTT. The encoded protein is CASALAGPGNSPLHF. V usage is TRBV2 and J usage is TRBJ1-6; D might be TRBD1 (5 bases). Trimming shortened V by 8 bases and J by 7 bases, and 18 bases separated the two germline ends. This CDR3 comprises 15 residues. Germline V CDR1 and CDR2: SNHLY, FYNNEI.

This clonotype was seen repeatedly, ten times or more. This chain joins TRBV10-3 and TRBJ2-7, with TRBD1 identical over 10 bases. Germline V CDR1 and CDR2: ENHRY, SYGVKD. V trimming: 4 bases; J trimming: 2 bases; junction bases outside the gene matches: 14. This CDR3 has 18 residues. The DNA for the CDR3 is TGTGCCATCAGTGCTACCCAAATCGGACAGGGGGACCCCTACGAGCAGTACTTC. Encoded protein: CAISATQIGQGDPYEQYF.

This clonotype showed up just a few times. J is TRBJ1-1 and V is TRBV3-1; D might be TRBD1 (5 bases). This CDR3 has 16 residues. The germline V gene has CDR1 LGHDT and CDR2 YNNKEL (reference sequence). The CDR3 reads CVRGEDFPDMNTEAFF. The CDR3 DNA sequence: TGTGTTCGGGGGGAAGACTTTCCGGACATGAACACTGAAGCTTTCTTT.

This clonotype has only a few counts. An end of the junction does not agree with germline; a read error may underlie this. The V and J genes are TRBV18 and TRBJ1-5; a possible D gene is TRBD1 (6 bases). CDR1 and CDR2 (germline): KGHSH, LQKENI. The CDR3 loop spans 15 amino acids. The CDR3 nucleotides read TGTGCCAGCTCACAGGGGGAACGGGGAAGTCAGCCCCGGCATTTT. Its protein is CASSQGERGSQPRHF.

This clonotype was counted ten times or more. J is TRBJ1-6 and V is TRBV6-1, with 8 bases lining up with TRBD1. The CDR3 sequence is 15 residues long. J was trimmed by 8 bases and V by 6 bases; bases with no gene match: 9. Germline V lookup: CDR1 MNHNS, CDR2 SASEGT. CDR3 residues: CASSSGTGQDSPLHF. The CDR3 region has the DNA TGTGCCAGCAGCAGCGGGACAGGTCAGGATTCACCCCTCCACTTT.

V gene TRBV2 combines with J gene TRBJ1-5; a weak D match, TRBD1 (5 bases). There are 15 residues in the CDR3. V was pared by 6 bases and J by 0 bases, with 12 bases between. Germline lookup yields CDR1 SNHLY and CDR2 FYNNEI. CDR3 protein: CASRGDRFSNQPQHF. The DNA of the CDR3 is TGTGCCAGCAGAGGTGACAGATTTAGCAATCAGCCCCAGCATTTT.

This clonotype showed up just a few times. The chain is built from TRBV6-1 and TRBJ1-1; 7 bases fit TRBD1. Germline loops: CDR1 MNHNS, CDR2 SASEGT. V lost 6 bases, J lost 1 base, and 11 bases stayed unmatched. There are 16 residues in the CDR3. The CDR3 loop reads CASRPTTGRRNTEAFF. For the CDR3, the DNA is TGTGCCAGCAGGCCTACGACAGGGCGGAGGAACACTGAAGCTTTCTTT.

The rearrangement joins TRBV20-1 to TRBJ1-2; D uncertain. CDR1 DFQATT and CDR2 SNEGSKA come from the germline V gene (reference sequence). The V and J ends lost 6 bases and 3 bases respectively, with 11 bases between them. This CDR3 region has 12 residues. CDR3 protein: CSASELDYGYTF. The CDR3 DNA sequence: TGCAGTGCCAGTGAATTGGACTATGGCTACACCTTC.

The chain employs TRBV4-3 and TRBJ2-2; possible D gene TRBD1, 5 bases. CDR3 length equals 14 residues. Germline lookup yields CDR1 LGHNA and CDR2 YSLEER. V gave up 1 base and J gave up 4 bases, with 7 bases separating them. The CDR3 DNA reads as TGCGCCAGCAGCCAAGCTGGGGCCACCGGGGAGCTGTTTTTT. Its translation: CASSQAGATGELFF.

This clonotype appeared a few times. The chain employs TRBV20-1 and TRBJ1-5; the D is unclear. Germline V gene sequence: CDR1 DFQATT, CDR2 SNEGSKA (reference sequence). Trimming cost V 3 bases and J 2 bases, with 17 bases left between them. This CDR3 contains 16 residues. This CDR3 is CSASQSTGLGNQPQHF. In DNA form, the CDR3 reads TGCAGTGCTAGCCAAAGTACCGGATTAGGCAATCAGCCCCAGCATTTT.

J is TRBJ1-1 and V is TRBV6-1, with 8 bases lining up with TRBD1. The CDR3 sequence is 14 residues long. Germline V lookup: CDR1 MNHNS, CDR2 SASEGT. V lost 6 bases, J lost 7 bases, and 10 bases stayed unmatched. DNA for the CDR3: TGTGCCAGCAGCGATCCACAGGGGGTGAGTGAAGCTTTCTTT. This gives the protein CASSDPQGVSEAFF.

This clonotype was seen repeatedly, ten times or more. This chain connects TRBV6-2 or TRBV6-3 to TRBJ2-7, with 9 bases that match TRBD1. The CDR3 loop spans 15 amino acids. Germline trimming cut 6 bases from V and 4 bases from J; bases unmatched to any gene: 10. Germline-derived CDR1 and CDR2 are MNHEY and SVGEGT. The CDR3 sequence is CASSLYGTGKYEQYF. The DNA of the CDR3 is TGTGCCAGCAGCCTATACGGGACAGGGAAATACGAGCAGTACTTC.

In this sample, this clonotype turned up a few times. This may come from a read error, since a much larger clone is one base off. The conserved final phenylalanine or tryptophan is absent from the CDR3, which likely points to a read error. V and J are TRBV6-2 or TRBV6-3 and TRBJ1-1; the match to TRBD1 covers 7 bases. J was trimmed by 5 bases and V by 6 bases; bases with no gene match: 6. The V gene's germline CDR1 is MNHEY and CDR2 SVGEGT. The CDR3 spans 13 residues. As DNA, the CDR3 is TGTGCCAGCAGATCGCGACAGGGAACTGAAGCTTTCTCT. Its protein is CASRSRQGTEAFS.